The source of this T cell receptor beta chain is a study of blood T cell repertoires in COVID-19 (dated by TCRdb to 2019 to 2021). For context, the study as a whole: The collaborator samples originated in the United States, Italy and Spain and spanned the acute and convalescent phases of COVID-19. Where available, HLA class I and class II types were obtained from metadata supplied by the sample provider rather than from assay-based typing. Subjects who had been exposed to COVID-19, were actively infected with it, or had recovered from it provided the deeply sampled blood TCRbeta repertoires that made up the dataset. The prospective study material was composed of cDNA or gDNA derived from T cells, B-cell-depleted T cells, or PBMCs. A de-identified subject ID, COVID-19 status, age in years and sex were almost always included in the sample metadata. Samples were obtained from the ongoing ImmuneRACE study (first 160 participants) and from 1,200 or so subjects provided by 6 global collaborators. The repertoires were made available in a free public database intended to serve as a resource for research on the immune response to SARS-CoV-2. The paper as a whole reports these results and caveats: The quantity of clinical and demographic metadata differed by source and by participant and was supplied without curation.

A second Seattle source provided samples from volunteer blood donors who had recovered from COVID-19. Collaborating institutions collected whole blood in K2EDTA tubes following their own protocols. For TCRbeta analysis, collaborator samples were shipped as frozen whole blood, as isolated PBMCs, or as DNA extracted from either sample type. TCRbeta CDR3 regions were amplified from genomic DNA by means of the immunoSEQ Assay, a bias-controlled multiplex PCR. Concerning the study's data processing: The number of nucleated cells in each sample was estimated by amplification of reference gene primers within the assay. To quantify the absolute abundance of each unique TCRbeta CDR3 rearrangement, sequence reads were collapsed and filtered. For each sample, productive Simpson clonality was calculated as the square root of Simpson's diversity index over productive rearrangements. TCRdb carries this immuneACCESS record with in-frame sequences only. Its versions omit some clonotypes, under half of them owing to an unresolved V gene in the studies checked, with the rest unexplained. V and J calls and clone size are those listed in that table; D and trimming were worked out from the DNA. This sample comprises about 170,000 clones, around 90% of them detected only once. The top ten clonotypes cover roughly 2% of the sample.

CDR3 length: 14 amino acids, cysteine to phenylalanine. Only the CDR3 DNA is retained, 42 bases long and in frame from the first base. Between the V and J ends, shortened by 7 bases and 5 bases respectively, the junction contains 17 bases. From a lookup of the germline V gene, CDR1 and CDR2 are SGHTA and FQGNSA. In the case of this clone: What this receptor recognizes is not known. Qualities for individual bases were not recorded, and no much larger clone is one base off.

The V gene is TRBV7-2 and the J gene is TRBJ1-1, with TRBD1 as a weak D call on 6 bases. The sequence derives from a man in his fifties who had recovered from COVID-19. Sequencing used peripheral blood. The sequenced DNA: TGTGCCAGCACGAGGGGGTGGGAAGGAACTGAAGCTTTCTTT. It translates as CASTRGWEGTEAFF.